This TCR beta chain originates from a study of OX40 agonist ivuxolimab in advanced cancers. Findings of the study overall: Certain nonresponders additionally had low normalized T-cell clonal expansion. The study observed clonal expansion of CD4+ and CD8+ blood T cells by week 6 at 0.1 to 3.0 mg/kg.

Sequencing was performed with immunoSEQ multiplex PCR; in TCRdb, only in-frame clones are kept and a portion is missing. The sample holds about 54,000 clones, roughly 81% seen once. Germline V CDR1 and CDR2: SEHNR, FQNEAQ (reference sequence). V shed 2 bases and J 0 bases; nucleotides not matched to a gene: 2. This CDR3 is built from 15 residues. To note about this clone: What it binds is unknown.

The source is an adult with an advanced solid tumor such as melanoma, head and neck, liver or kidney cancer. The rearrangement uses TRBV7-9 and TRBJ1-1; 8 bases align to TRBD1. The sequencing used CD4+ or CD8+ T cells sorted from blood, collected in a trial of the OX40 agonist ivuxolimab. The CDR3 region is CASSLPQGVNTEAFF. For the CDR3, the DNA is TGTGCCAGCAGCTTACCACAGGGGGTGAACACTGAAGCTTTCTTT.